The rows below give T cell receptor beta chains drawn from one sample of a study of cytomegalovirus exposure and HLA in healthy donors. Assay: immunoSEQ multiplex PCR; the TCRdb copy retains only in-frame clones and omits some. The table lists about 150,000 clones, around 9.6% of them singletons. The sample comprised PBMCs. These receptors were obtained from a male donor in good health and CMV-seronegative. The CDR3 runs from the conserved cysteine through the conserved F or W. D genes are given only for firm matches. Part of the rows lack a size; the others show once, few, many or a class for expanded clones.

- | - | TRBJ1-5 | TRBV7-6 | CASSLGRSNQPQHF | TGTGCCAGCAGCTTAGGGAGGTCAAATCAGCCCCAGCATTTT
- | few | TRBJ1-3 | TRBV28 | CASWGGISSGNTIYF | TGTGCCTCCTGGGGAGGGATCTCCTCTGGAAACACCATATATTTT
TRBD1 | - | TRBJ1-3 | TRBV5-1 | CASSSRTGQSGNTIYF | TGCGCCAGCAGCTCACGGACAGGGCAGTCTGGAAACACCATATATTTT
- | few | TRBJ1-1 | TRBV29-1 | CSITPFGGTEAFF | TGCAGCATTACCCCGTTTGGCGGCACTGAAGCTTTCTTT
- | - | TRBJ1-2 | TRBV6-1 | CASSERIAGYGYTF | TGTGCCAGCAGTGAAAGGATAGCGGGGTATGGCTACACCTTC
- | - | TRBJ2-1 | TRBV7-9 | CASTSRRGGGNEQFF | TGTGCCAGCACCTCCCGGAGGGGAGGAGGGAATGAGCAGTTCTTC
- | few | TRBJ2-7 | TRBV5-1 | CASSTGSNYEQYF | TGCGCCAGCAGCACCGGTTCCAACTACGAGCAGTACTTC
TRBD1 | few | TRBJ1-2 | TRBV27 | CASSLTGWTGDYGYTF | TGTGCCAGCAGTTTAACTGGATGGACAGGGGACTATGGCTACACCTTC
TRBD1 | - | TRBJ2-2 | TRBV19 | CASSARGLEGTGELFF | TGTGCCAGTAGTGCCAGGGGGCTGGAAGGCACCGGGGAGCTGTTTTTT
- | few | TRBJ1-3 | TRBV4-1 | CASSQAAGTYPGNTIYF | TGCGCCAGCAGCCAAGCCGCCGGGACTTATCCTGGAAACACCATATATTTT
- | few | TRBJ2-2 | TRBV19 | CASSTRLRGTGELFF | TGTGCCAGTAGTACCCGGCTCCGAGGCACCGGGGAGCTGTTTTTT
TRBD1 | few | TRBJ2-1 | TRBV11-3 | CASSPRTGNNEQFF | TGTGCCAGCAGCCCCCGGACAGGGAACAATGAGCAGTTCTTC
TRBD2 | few | TRBJ2-1 | TRBV4-3 | CASRRGLAGTYEQFF | TGCGCCAGTCGAAGAGGGCTAGCGGGAACATATGAGCAGTTCTTC
TRBD1 | - | TRBJ1-6 | TRBV19 | CASSITTGWSSYNSPLHF | TGTGCCAGTAGTATTACGACAGGGTGGAGCTCCTATAATTCACCCCTCCACTTT
TRBD1 | - | TRBJ1-5 | TRBV7-2 | CASRFTGGAHTPQHF | TGTGCCAGCAGATTTACAGGGGGCGCCCATACGCCCCAGCATTTT